This passage covers 5 T cell receptor beta chains from one sample sequenced in a study of human thymus T cells. Thymus specimens were resections from corrective heart surgery. The assay was immunoSEQ multiplex PCR, and TCRdb's table has in-frame clones only and misses some. Among around 120,000 clones listed, around 94% were seen once. Sequencing was performed on thymus tissue. Every receptor here comes from a boy under three years old with a congenital heart defect but otherwise immunologically healthy.

This chain uses TRBV28 with TRBJ1-6, with D hard to call. The CDR3 extends over 15 amino acids. Germline CDR1 and CDR2: MDHEN and SYDVKM. With 2 bases removed from V and 4 bases from J, the gap between germline ends came to 9 bases. CDR3 in amino acids: CASSLNCSYNSPLHF. The CDR3 nucleotides are TGTGCCAGCAGTTTAAATTGCAGTTATAATTCACCCCTCCACTTT.

This chain joins TRBV19 and TRBJ2-1; D possibly corresponds to TRBD2 (7 bases). The CDR3 spans 16 residues. Germline values: CDR1 LNHDA, CDR2 SQIVND (reference sequence). Trimming took 5 bases from V and 4 from J, leaving 18 bases between them. Here the CDR3 reads CASSVLRGGQYNEQFF. The DNA for the CDR3 is TGTGCCAGTAGTGTCCTTAGGGGGGGTCAGTACAATGAGCAGTTCTTC.

This chain uses TRBV7-2 with TRBJ2-7; TRBD2 matches at 14 bases. The CDR3 has 17 residues. Germline CDR1 is SGHTA and CDR2 is FQGNSA. With V trimmed by 4 bases and J by 3 bases, 8 bases remained unmatched. The CDR3 bases are TGTGCCAGCAGCTCCGATGGACTAGCGGGGGGCCTCTACGAGCAGTACTTC. As protein: CASSSDGLAGGLYEQYF.

J is TRBJ1-1 and V is TRBV18, with unresolved D. This CDR3 contains 15 residues. Germline lookup yields CDR1 KGHSH and CDR2 LQKENI. V lost 1 base and J 1 base, leaving 10 bases between the germline ends. The CDR3 region has the DNA TGTGCCAGCTCACCACGGGGTACCAGGAACACTGAAGCTTTCTTT. It translates to CASSPRGTRNTEAFF.

This chain connects TRBV4-3 to TRBJ2-1, with D perhaps given as TRBD1 or TRBD2 (5 bases each). Germline assignment: CDR1 LGHNA and CDR2 YSLEER. CDR3 length: 17 amino acids. The V end lost 0 bases, the J end lost 0 bases, and 12 bases lay between the germline ends. Here the CDR3 DNA reads TGCGCCAGCAGCCAAGAGGGGGTCGAGAGCTCCTACAATGAGCAGTTCTTC. It specifies CASSQEGVESSYNEQFF.